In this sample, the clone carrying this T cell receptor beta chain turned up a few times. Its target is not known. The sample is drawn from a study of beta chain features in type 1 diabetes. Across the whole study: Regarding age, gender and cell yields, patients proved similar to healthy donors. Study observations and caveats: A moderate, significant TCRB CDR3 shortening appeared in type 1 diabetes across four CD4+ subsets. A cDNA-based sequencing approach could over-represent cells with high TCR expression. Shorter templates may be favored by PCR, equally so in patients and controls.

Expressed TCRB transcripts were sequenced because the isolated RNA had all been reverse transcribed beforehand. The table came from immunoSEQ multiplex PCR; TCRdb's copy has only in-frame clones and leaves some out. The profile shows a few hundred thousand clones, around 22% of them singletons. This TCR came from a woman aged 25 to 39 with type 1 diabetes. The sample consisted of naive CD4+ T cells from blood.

The CDR3 DNA reads as TGTGCCAGCAGTGAATGGGGAGGTCAGATGAACACTGAAGCTTTCTTT. Residues: CASSEWGGQMNTEAFF. V and J are TRBV2 and TRBJ1-1; D is unresolved. The V end was cut by 2 bases, the J end by 0 bases, with 13 bases between. CDR1 and CDR2 (germline): SNHLY, FYNNEI. CDR3 size: 16 residues.